A selection of T cell receptor beta chains follows, all from one sample in a study of shared clonotypes between healthy human individuals. The assay was immunoSEQ multiplex PCR, and TCRdb's table has in-frame clones only and misses some. The sample records about 2.4 million clones, around 94% being singletons. The material sequenced was naive CD4+ T cells sorted from blood. The source of these receptors is a man younger than 35 in good health. CDR3s leave out the opening cysteine and the closing phenylalanine or tryptophan.

v_call: TRBV30; j_call: TRBJ2-7; cdr3_aa: AWTLTRTSGNTYEQY
v_call: TRBV28; j_call: TRBJ1-5; cdr3_aa: ASSWGGNQPQH
v_call: TRBV30; j_call: TRBJ2-3; cdr3_aa: AWSGQGPDTQY
v_call: TRBV11-2; j_call: TRBJ2-5; cdr3_aa: ASSLAGGARQETQY
v_call: TRBV18; j_call: TRBJ1-1; cdr3_aa: ASSSGQGMNTEAF
v_call: TRBV6-6; j_call: TRBJ2-1; cdr3_aa: ASSRSGGNYNEQF
v_call: TRBV10-3; j_call: TRBJ2-1; cdr3_aa: AISEWGRSFNEQF
v_call: TRBV30; j_call: TRBJ1-5; cdr3_aa: AWSVSQGRQPQH
v_call: TRBV2; j_call: TRBJ2-5; cdr3_aa: ASRDPRETQY
v_call: TRBV20-1; j_call: TRBJ1-2; cdr3_aa: SAPLISGYT
v_call: TRBV19; j_call: TRBJ2-7; cdr3_aa: ASSIAEAGSYEQY
v_call: TRBV10-2; j_call: TRBJ2-5; cdr3_aa: ASSESGAVGETQY
v_call: TRBV5-1; j_call: TRBJ2-3; cdr3_aa: ASSLEPSGGATDTQY
v_call: TRBV25-1; j_call: TRBJ1-3; cdr3_aa: ASSESRGSAGNTIY
v_call: TRBV10-2; j_call: TRBJ2-5; cdr3_aa: ASSEQLATKETQY
v_call: TRBV5-4; j_call: TRBJ2-2; cdr3_aa: ASSLSLAKNTGELF
v_call: TRBV9; j_call: TRBJ2-3; cdr3_aa: ASSADVVPDTQY
v_call: TRBV6-5; j_call: TRBJ2-7; cdr3_aa: ASSYNYVGEQY
v_call: TRBV11-2; j_call: TRBJ2-7; cdr3_aa: ASSLWGYEQY
v_call: TRBV7-2; j_call: TRBJ2-3; cdr3_aa: ASSLGQGTDTQY
v_call: TRBV18; j_call: TRBJ2-1; cdr3_aa: ASSPRLAGGDRYNEQF
v_call: TRBV6-4; j_call: TRBJ2-2; cdr3_aa: ASSGDRNTGELF
v_call: TRBV27; j_call: TRBJ2-1; cdr3_aa: ASSHTPDRVSYNEQF
v_call: TRBV7-8; j_call: TRBJ2-2; cdr3_aa: ASSLAPSGGIGELF
v_call: TRBV7-8; j_call: TRBJ2-2; cdr3_aa: ASSQPLIQGGELF
v_call: TRBV7-2; j_call: TRBJ2-5; cdr3_aa: ASSFSGRGLETQY
v_call: TRBV15; j_call: TRBJ2-1; cdr3_aa: ATSRDGAFNEQF
v_call: TRBV6-1; j_call: TRBJ2-2; cdr3_aa: ASRGGGRELF
v_call: TRBV19; j_call: TRBJ2-5; cdr3_aa: ASSSLAEETQY
v_call: TRBV18; j_call: TRBJ2-1; cdr3_aa: ASSPGTGGSYNEQF
v_call: TRBV7-3; j_call: TRBJ2-7; cdr3_aa: ASSPGTVYEQY
v_call: TRBV5-6; j_call: TRBJ1-5; cdr3_aa: ASSLAGNQPQH
v_call: TRBV7-8; j_call: TRBJ2-7; cdr3_aa: ASSLRDRGPYEQY
v_call: TRBV5-4; j_call: TRBJ2-1; cdr3_aa: ASSLVAANEQF
v_call: TRBV5-1; j_call: TRBJ2-5; cdr3_aa: ASTLPSSQETQY
v_call: TRBV6-6; j_call: TRBJ2-7; cdr3_aa: ASSYGGGGVYEQY
v_call: TRBV14; j_call: TRBJ2-2; cdr3_aa: ASSQDLKGGDTGELF
v_call: TRBV12-5; j_call: TRBJ2-1; cdr3_aa: ASRSGSSYNEQF
v_call: TRBV30; j_call: TRBJ2-7; cdr3_aa: AWSVLGDEQY
v_call: TRBV7-9; j_call: TRBJ1-6; cdr3_aa: ASSGTGLDSPLH
v_call: TRBV6-5; j_call: TRBJ2-7; cdr3_aa: ASRRTGLIEQY
v_call: TRBV9; j_call: TRBJ1-2; cdr3_aa: ASSLWEFGYT
v_call: TRBV2; j_call: TRBJ2-2; cdr3_aa: ASSGLIANTGELF
v_call: TRBV18; j_call: TRBJ2-3; cdr3_aa: ASSQRKRTSTDTQY
v_call: TRBV6-5; j_call: TRBJ1-5; cdr3_aa: ASSRGDQPQH
v_call: TRBV29-1; j_call: TRBJ2-2; cdr3_aa: SADVAGRNTGELF
v_call: TRBV6-6; j_call: TRBJ2-7; cdr3_aa: ASSYLTSGNYEQY
v_call: TRBV9; j_call: TRBJ1-2; cdr3_aa: ASSVGGQGRNYGYT